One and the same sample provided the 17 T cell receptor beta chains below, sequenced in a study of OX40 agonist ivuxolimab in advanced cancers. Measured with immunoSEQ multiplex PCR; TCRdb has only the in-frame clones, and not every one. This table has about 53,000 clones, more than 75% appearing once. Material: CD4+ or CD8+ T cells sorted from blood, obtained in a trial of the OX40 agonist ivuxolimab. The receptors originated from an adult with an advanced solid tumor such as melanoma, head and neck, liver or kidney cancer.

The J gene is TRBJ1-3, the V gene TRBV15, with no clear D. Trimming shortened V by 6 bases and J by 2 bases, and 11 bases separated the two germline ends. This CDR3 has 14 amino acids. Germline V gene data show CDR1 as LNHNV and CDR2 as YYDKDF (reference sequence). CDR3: CATRGMGAGNTIYF. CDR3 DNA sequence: TGTGCCACCAGGGGTATGGGAGCTGGAAACACCATATATTTT.

The CDR3 region has the DNA TGCGCCAGCAGCCCAGGACCGACAGGCAAGAACACCGGGGAGCTGTTTTTT. Translating it yields CASSPGPTGKNTGELFF. This chain joins TRBV4-1 and TRBJ2-2; TRBD1 is a possible D gene (6 bases). The CDR3 extends over 17 amino acids. The V end was cut by 4 bases, the J end by 1 base, with 16 bases between. CDR1 MGHRA and CDR2 YSYEKL come from the germline V gene.

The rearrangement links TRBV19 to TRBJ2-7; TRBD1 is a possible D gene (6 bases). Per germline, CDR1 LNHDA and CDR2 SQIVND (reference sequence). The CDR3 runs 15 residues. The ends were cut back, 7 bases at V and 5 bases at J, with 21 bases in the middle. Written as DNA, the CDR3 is TGTGCCAGTAAAGACGGACAGCTACCGGACCACGAGCAGTACTTC. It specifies CASKDGQLPDHEQYF.

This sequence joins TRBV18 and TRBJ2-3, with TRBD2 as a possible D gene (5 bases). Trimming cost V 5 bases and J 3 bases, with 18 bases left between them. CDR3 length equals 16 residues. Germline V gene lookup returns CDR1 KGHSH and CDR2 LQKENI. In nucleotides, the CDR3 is TGTGCCAGCTCAGAGACCGGGGTCCTTGTAACAGATACGCAGTATTTT. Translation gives CASSETGVLVTDTQYF.

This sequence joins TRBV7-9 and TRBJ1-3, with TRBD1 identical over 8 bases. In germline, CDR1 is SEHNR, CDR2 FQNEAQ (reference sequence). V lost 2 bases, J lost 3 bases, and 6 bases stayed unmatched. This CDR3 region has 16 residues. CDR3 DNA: TGTGCCAGCAGCTTATGGGGACAGGCGAGTGGAAACACCATATATTTT. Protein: CASSLWGQASGNTIYF.

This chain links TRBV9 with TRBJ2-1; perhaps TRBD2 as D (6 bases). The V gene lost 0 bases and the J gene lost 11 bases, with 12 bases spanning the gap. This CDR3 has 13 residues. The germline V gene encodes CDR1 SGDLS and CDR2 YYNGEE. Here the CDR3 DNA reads TGTGCCAGCAGCGTAGAAGGGAGGACCAAGCAGTTCTTC. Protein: CASSVEGRTKQFF. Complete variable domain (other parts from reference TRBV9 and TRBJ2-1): DSGVTQTPKHLITATGQRVTLRCSPRSGDLSVYWYQQSLDQGLQFLIQYYNGEERAKGNILERFSAQQFPDLHSELNLSSLELGDSALYFCASSVEGRTKQFFGPGTRLTVL.

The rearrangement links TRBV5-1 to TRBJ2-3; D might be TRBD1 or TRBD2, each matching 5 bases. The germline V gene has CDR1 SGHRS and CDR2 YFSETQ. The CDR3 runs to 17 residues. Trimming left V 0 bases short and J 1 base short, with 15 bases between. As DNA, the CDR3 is TGCGCCAGCAGCTTGGGTCCAGGGAGTGGGGGCACAGATACGCAGTATTTT. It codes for CASSLGPGSGGTDTQYF.

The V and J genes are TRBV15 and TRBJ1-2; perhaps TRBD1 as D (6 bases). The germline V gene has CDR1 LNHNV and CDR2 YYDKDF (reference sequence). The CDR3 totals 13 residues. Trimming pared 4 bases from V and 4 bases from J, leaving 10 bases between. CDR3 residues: CATSTGEGYGYTF. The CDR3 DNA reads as TGTGCCACCAGCACAGGGGAAGGCTATGGCTACACCTTC.

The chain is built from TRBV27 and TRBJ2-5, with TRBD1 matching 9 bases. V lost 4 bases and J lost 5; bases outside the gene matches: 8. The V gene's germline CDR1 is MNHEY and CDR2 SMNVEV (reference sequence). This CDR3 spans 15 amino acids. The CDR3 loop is CASSYRGLFGETQYF. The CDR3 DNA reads TGTGCCAGCAGTTACAGGGGGCTTTTCGGGGAGACCCAGTACTTC.

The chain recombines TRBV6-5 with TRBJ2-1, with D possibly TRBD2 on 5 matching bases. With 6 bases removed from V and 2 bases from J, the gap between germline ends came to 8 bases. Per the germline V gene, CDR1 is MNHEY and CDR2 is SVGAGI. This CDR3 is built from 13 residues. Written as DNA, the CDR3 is TGTGCCAGCAGACGAGGGACCTACAATGAGCAGTTCTTC. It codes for CASRRGTYNEQFF.

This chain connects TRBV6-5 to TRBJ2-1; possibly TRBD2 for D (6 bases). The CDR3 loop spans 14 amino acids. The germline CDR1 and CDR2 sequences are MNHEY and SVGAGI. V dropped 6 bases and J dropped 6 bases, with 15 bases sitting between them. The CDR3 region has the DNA TGTGCCAGCAGCCCGGACTACCTAGGCAATGAGCAGTTCTTC. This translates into CASSPDYLGNEQFF.

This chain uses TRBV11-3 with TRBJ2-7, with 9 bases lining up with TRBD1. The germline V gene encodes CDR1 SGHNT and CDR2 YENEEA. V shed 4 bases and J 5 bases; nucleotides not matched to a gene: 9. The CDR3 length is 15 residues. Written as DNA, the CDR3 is TGTGCCAGCAGCTCACTTAAGGGGACAGGGAACGAGCAGTACTTC. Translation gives CASSSLKGTGNEQYF.

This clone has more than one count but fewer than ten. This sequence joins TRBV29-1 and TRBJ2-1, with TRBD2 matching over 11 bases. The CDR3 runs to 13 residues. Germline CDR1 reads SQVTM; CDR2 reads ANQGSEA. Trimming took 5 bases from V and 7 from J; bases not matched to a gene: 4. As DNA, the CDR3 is TGCAGCGTTCCGCGGACTAGCGGGAATGAGCAGTTCTTC. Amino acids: CSVPRTSGNEQFF.

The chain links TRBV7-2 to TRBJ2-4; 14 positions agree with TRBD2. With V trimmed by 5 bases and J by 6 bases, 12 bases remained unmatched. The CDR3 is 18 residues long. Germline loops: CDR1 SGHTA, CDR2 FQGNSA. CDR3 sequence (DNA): TGTGCCAGCAGCCCCCGACTAGCGGGGGGGCCCAGAACAAACATTCAGTACTTC. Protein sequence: CASSPRLAGGPRTNIQYF.

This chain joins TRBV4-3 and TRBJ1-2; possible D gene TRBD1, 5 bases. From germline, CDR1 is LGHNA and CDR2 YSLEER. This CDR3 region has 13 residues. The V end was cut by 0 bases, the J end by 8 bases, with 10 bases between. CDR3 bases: TGCGCCAGCAGCCAAGATAGGGGAAGAGGCTACACCTTC. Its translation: CASSQDRGRGYTF.

CDR3 region: CASRTPGGSYYGYTF. CDR3 nucleotides: TGTGCCAGCAGGACCCCCGGGGGATCGTACTATGGCTACACCTTC. The rearrangement links TRBV27 to TRBJ1-2; perhaps TRBD1 as D (5 bases). Per germline, CDR1 MNHEY and CDR2 SMNVEV (reference sequence). CDR3 length: 15 residues. V was pared by 6 bases and J by 3 bases, with 17 bases between.

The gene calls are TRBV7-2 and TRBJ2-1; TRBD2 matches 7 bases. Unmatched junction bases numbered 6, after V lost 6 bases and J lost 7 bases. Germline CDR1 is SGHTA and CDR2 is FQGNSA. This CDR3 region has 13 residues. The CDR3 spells CASSREVRNEQFF. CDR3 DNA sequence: TGTGCCAGCAGTCGGGAGGTCAGGAATGAGCAGTTCTTC.